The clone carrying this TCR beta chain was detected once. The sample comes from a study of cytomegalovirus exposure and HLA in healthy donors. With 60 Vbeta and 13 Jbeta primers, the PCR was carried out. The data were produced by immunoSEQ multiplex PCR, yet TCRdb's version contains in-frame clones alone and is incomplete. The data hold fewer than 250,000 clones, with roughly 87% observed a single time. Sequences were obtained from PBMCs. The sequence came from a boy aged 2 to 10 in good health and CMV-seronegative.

This CDR3 reads CASSLKSGTTYEQYF. The DNA for the CDR3 is TGTGCCAGCAGTTTAAAGTCGGGGACAACCTACGAGCAGTACTTC. The rearrangement links TRBV28 to TRBJ2-7; TRBD1 is a possible D gene (6 bases). This CDR3 has 15 amino acids. Per germline, CDR1 MDHEN and CDR2 SYDVKM. V gave up 2 bases and J gave up 2 bases, with 13 bases separating them.